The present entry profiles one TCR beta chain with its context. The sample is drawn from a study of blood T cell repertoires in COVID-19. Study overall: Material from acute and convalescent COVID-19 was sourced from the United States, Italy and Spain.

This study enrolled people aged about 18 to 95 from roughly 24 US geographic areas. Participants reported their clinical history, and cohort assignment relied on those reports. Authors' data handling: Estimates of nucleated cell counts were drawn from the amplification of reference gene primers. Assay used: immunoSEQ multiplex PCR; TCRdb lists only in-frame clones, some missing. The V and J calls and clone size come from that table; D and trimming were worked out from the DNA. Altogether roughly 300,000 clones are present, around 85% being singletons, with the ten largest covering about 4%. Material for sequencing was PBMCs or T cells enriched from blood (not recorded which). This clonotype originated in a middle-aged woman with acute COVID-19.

The CDR3 DNA is TGTGCCAGCAGCCAGCGTCCCCGCGGAGGGAAAGTCAATGAGCAGTTCTTC. Its translation is CASSQRPRGGKVNEQFF. The rearrangement uses TRBV3-1 (or the pseudogene TRBV3-2) and TRBJ2-1, with D possibly TRBD2 on 6 matching bases. The CDR3 totals 17 residues. The V and J ends lost 3 bases and 6 bases respectively, with 21 bases between them. CDR1 is LGHDT and CDR2 is YNNKEL in the germline V gene (reference sequence).